The clone carrying this T cell receptor beta chain was observed a handful of times. Its specificity is unknown. TCRdb analysed the 5' RACE reads with MiXCR anew, one entry per CDR3 protein. This sample has 95,000 to 150,000 distinct CDR3 sequences, with almost 9% found just once. This sample is part of a study of T cells after yellow fever vaccination. Study-wide results and caveats: The CD4 and CD8 compartments had a small share of their clonotypes in common.

The specimen was CD8+ T cells sorted from PBMCs, collected on the day of the yellow fever booster vaccination. The TCR originated in a young man who received the YFV17D yellow fever vaccine.

The CDR3 DNA reads TGCAGCGTTCAACAGGGGTTAACCTACGAGCAGTACTTC. It encodes CSVQQGLTYEQYF. The chain uses TRBV29-1 and TRBJ2-7; 7 positions agree with TRBD1. The CDR3 sequence is 13 residues long. V gave up 5 bases and J gave up 2 bases; unmatched junction bases: 6. The germline CDR1 and CDR2 sequences are SQVTM and ANQGSEA.